One sample yielded the 18 T cell receptor beta chains listed below, sequenced in a study of Ad26.COV2.S vaccination and SARS-CoV-2 variants. Sequencing was performed with immunoSEQ multiplex PCR; in TCRdb, only in-frame clones are kept and a portion is missing. The sample has about 350,000 clones; approximately 90% are singletons. Sample treatment: about 20 received Ad26.COV2.S at low or high dose, single or two shots; about 5 received placebo; per-sample allocation not given. Vaccine and placebo recipients were sampled on day 63 after the first injection. Here the sequenced sample was peripheral blood, taken in a trial of Ad26.COV2.S vaccine versus placebo. Every receptor here comes from a person between 18 and 59 years old who received the Ad26.COV2.S COVID-19 vaccine or a placebo.

This clone has just one count. J is TRBJ2-1 and V is TRBV15, with a possible D match to TRBD1 (5 bases). Germline-derived CDR1 and CDR2 are LNHNV and YYDKDF (reference sequence). Between the trimmed V and J ends, which lost 2 bases and 7 bases, there was a span of 18 bases. The length of the CDR3 is 16 residues. DNA of the CDR3: TGTGCCACCAGCAGAAGGCTAGGGGTCAACTTTAATGAGCAGTTCTTC. Translation gives CATSRRLGVNFNEQFF.

The rearrangement joins TRBV27 to TRBJ2-6; no firm D call. The CDR3 runs to 13 residues. Germline CDR1 reads MNHEY; CDR2 reads SMNVEV (reference sequence). Trimming stripped 6 bases from V and 1 base from J, with 4 bases between. The DNA of the CDR3 is TGTGCCAGCAGGGTATCTGGGGCCAACGTCCTGACTTTC. Translating it yields CASRVSGANVLTF.

On this clone itself: A junction boundary mismatches the germline segment, possibly from a read error. This chain uses TRBV7-2 with TRBJ2-7; D gene unclear. Germline V CDR1 and CDR2: SGHTA, FQGNSA. The CDR3 has 13 amino acids. The chain's CDR3 is CASSLAPDYEQYF. As DNA, the CDR3 is TGTGCCAGCAGTTTAGCCCCTGACTACGAGCAGTACTTC.

The chain has TRBV28 and TRBJ1-5; D gene ambiguous. Trimming cost V 5 bases and J 2 bases, with 16 bases left between them. CDR1 and CDR2 from the germline V gene are MDHEN and SYDVKM. The CDR3 runs to 16 residues. The CDR3 region is CASSDHHGPGNQPQHF. In DNA, the CDR3 is TGTGCCAGCAGTGATCACCACGGGCCAGGCAATCAGCCCCAGCATTTT.

A few counts support this clone. This sequence joins TRBV3-1 (or the pseudogene TRBV3-2) and TRBJ2-1; 10 positions agree with TRBD1. Germline assignment: CDR1 LGHDT and CDR2 YNNKEL (reference sequence). This CDR3 has 17 amino acids. Trimming cost V 0 bases and J 9 bases; bases outside gene matches: 11. DNA of the CDR3: TGTGCCAGCAGCCAAGATCTCCGGAAGGACAGGGGGGGTGAGCAGTTCTTC. As protein: CASSQDLRKDRGGEQFF.

The V and J genes are TRBV5-6 and TRBJ1-5, with 7 bases matching TRBD1. CDR3 length equals 16 residues. The V and J ends lost 4 bases and 2 bases, in that order; junction bases with no gene match: 9. Germline V gives CDR1 SGHDT, CDR2 YYEEEE. The CDR3 DNA is TGTGCCAGCAGCAAGGGACAGCTTCGAGGCAATCAGCCCCAGCATTTT. Translating it yields CASSKGQLRGNQPQHF.

This sequence joins TRBV4-2 and TRBJ2-2; 10 nucleotides match TRBD1. Germline CDR1 and CDR2: LGHNA and YNFKEQ. Trimming took 4 bases from V and 6 from J; bases not matched to a gene: 11. The CDR3 has 17 amino acids. In nucleotides, the CDR3 is TGTGCCAGCAGCCTCTATTGGGGGACAGGGGCTGCCGGGGAGCTGTTTTTT. It codes for CASSLYWGTGAAGELFF.

The chain recombines TRBV7-2 with TRBJ1-2; 7 bases are a match to TRBD1. The CDR3 is 14 residues long. The germline gives CDR1 SGHTA, CDR2 FQGNSA. The V and J ends lost 3 bases and 8 bases, in that order; junction bases with no gene match: 9. Here the CDR3 reads CASSFPEGARGYTF. CDR3 DNA: TGTGCCAGCAGCTTCCCCGAGGGGGCGAGGGGCTACACCTTC.

Turning to this clone: Sequence at one end of the junction differs from germline and may be a read error. The chain uses TRBV6-1 and TRBJ2-7, with 8 bases identical to TRBD1. Looked up from germline, CDR1 is MNHNS and CDR2 is SASEGT. The CDR3 runs 11 residues. CDR3 amino acids: CASSETWDRTF. In DNA form, the CDR3 reads TGTGCCAGCAGTGAAACCTGGGACAGGACCTTC.

The chain links TRBV19 to TRBJ2-7; D unresolved. The V end lost 1 base, the J end lost 6 bases, and 7 bases lay between the germline ends. Germline CDR1 is LNHDA and CDR2 is SQIVND (reference sequence). The CDR3 covers 12 residues. The CDR3 loop is CASSIGTGEQYF. The CDR3 DNA sequence: TGTGCCAGTAGTATAGGGACGGGCGAGCAGTACTTC.

The rearrangement links TRBV7-2 to TRBJ2-5; D is perhaps TRBD2 (7 bases). CDR1 and CDR2 (germline): SGHTA, FQGNSA. V was pared by 3 bases and J by 4 bases, with 18 bases between. CDR3 length equals 16 residues. This CDR3 is CASSFLGGGLGETQYF. CDR3 sequence (DNA): TGTGCCAGCAGCTTCCTAGGGGGGGGACTCGGAGAGACCCAGTACTTC.

This chain connects TRBV20-1 to TRBJ1-3; D is unresolved. Germline CDR1 reads DFQATT; CDR2 reads SNEGSKA (reference sequence). The CDR3 contains 11 residues. Between the trimmed V and J ends, which lost 4 bases and 3 bases, there was a span of 4 bases. The CDR3 DNA reads as TGCAGTGCTAAAGGTGGAAACACCATATATTTT. Protein sequence: CSAKGGNTIYF.

The chain employs TRBV28 and TRBJ2-7; D remains ambiguous. Deletions cut 6 bases from V and 6 bases from J, with 9 bases between. Germline V gene sequence: CDR1 MDHEN, CDR2 SYDVKM. The CDR3 consists of 11 residues. The CDR3 nucleotides are TGTGCCAGCAGGTTTCGGACCGAGCAGTACTTC. It yields the protein CASRFRTEQYF.

Note on this clone: The junction does not match germline at one end; this may be a read error. The V call is TRBV5-6, the J call TRBJ1-3, with D unresolved. CDR1 SGHDT and CDR2 YYEEEE come from the germline V gene. The CDR3 is 15 amino acids. For the CDR3, the DNA is TGTGCCAACAGCTCCGGACGGGCCACTGGAAACACCATATATTTT. This gives the protein CANSSGRATGNTIYF.

The chain recombines TRBV3-1 (or the pseudogene TRBV3-2) with TRBJ1-5, with D hard to call. Trimming took 4 bases from V and 3 from J, leaving 7 bases between them. CDR3 size: 13 residues. Per germline, CDR1 LGHDT and CDR2 YNNKEL (reference sequence). As DNA, the CDR3 is TGTGCCAGCAGCCGGACGGTCAATCAGCCCCAGCATTTT. Protein product: CASSRTVNQPQHF.

The chain recombines TRBV12-3 or TRBV12-4 with TRBJ1-2, with unresolved D. Deletions cut 6 bases from V and 3 bases from J, with 11 bases between. The CDR3 has 13 residues. CDR3 nucleotide sequence: TGTGCCAGCAGCATGGTCGTTTACTATGGCTACACCTTC. Translation: CASSMVVYYGYTF.

The chain joins TRBV18 to TRBJ2-1; 7 bases agree with TRBD2. In germline, CDR1 is KGHSH, CDR2 LQKENI. The CDR3 contains 16 residues. After removal of 3 bases from V and 4 bases from J, the junction contained 9 bases not matched to a gene. CDR3 DNA sequence: TGTGCCAGCTCACCCCCGTGGAGCGGGGAATACAATGAGCAGTTCTTC. It is translated as CASSPPWSGEYNEQFF. The full variable domain, with the rest looked up from reference TRBV18 and TRBJ2-1, is NAGVMQNPRHLVRRRGQEARLRCSPMKGHSHVYWYRQLPEEGLKFMVYLQKENIIDESGMPKERFSAEFPKEGPSILRIQQVVRGDSAAYFCASSPPWSGEYNEQFFGPGTRLTVL.

The CDR3 region is CASSQQWRDRGRTEAFF. The DNA of the CDR3 is TGTGCCAGCAGCCAACAGTGGCGGGACAGGGGACGGACTGAAGCTTTCTTT. The V and J genes are TRBV16 and TRBJ1-1, with TRBD1 matching 10 bases. V trimming: 2 bases; J trimming: 5 bases; junction bases outside the gene matches: 11. Germline loops: CDR1 KGHSY, CDR2 FQNENV. CDR3 length: 17 amino acids.